One sample yielded the 11 T cell receptor beta chains listed below, sequenced in a study of T cell repertoires in cytomegalovirus infection. TCRdb fed the reads into MiXCR, producing one record per CDR3 protein. The table records 450,000 to 650,000 distinct CDR3 sequences, roughly 42% of them present only once. No antigen has been identified for these receptors. Sequenced here: cultured PBMCs, sampled from culture after CMV antigen stimulation. These TCRs come from a human donor in good health (CMV status not recorded). Some clones in this sample may be carry-over from other donors' samples.

The rearrangement links TRBV7-9 to TRBJ2-3; 7 bases fit TRBD1. This CDR3 region has 16 residues. With 3 bases clipped from V and 2 bases from J, the junction kept 8 bases outside the gene matches. Germline V gene lookup returns CDR1 SEHNR and CDR2 FQNEAQ (reference sequence). The CDR3 nucleotides are TGTGCCAGCAGCTTTACAGGGGATAGGAACACAGATACGCAGTATTTT. Its protein product is CASSFTGDRNTDTQYF.

The chain carries TRBV7-8 and TRBJ2-7; D not resolved. The V and J ends lost 5 bases and 7 bases respectively, with 18 bases between them. The CDR3 runs 14 residues. Germline CDR1 and CDR2: SGHVS and FQNEAQ. In DNA form, the CDR3 reads TGTGCCAGCAGCCAACAGATTGTAGGTTCGGAGCAGTACTTC. Translating gives CASSQQIVGSEQYF.

This clonotype appeared many times. The chain carries TRBV7-2 and TRBJ2-3, with unresolved D. CDR1 SGHTA and CDR2 FQGNSA come from the germline V gene. Deletions cut 1 base from V and 6 bases from J, with 8 bases between. The CDR3 totals 13 residues. The CDR3 reads CASSLGGMDTQYF. The CDR3 DNA follows: TGTGCCAGCAGCTTAGGTGGGATGGATACGCAGTATTTT.

This chain uses TRBV7-2 with TRBJ2-2, with 9 bases matching TRBD2. Germline lookup yields CDR1 SGHTA and CDR2 FQGNSA. Germline trimming cut 2 bases from V and 6 bases from J; bases unmatched to any gene: 4. This CDR3 spans 15 amino acids. CDR3 protein: CASSLSSGESGELFF. The CDR3 DNA sequence: TGTGCCAGCAGCTTATCTAGCGGGGAGTCCGGGGAGCTGTTTTTT.

This clonotype was counted ten times or more. The genes are TRBV7-2 and TRBJ2-3; no clear D. Trimming took 5 bases from V and 9 from J, leaving 12 bases between them. Germline CDR1 reads SGHTA; CDR2 reads FQGNSA. The CDR3 contains 12 residues. CDR3 sequence: CASSRYDGTQYF. In DNA form, the CDR3 reads TGTGCCAGCAGCCGGTACGACGGGACGCAGTATTTT.

The chain employs TRBV11-2 and TRBJ1-1; D is ambiguous. V was cut by 5 bases and J by 9 bases, with 19 bases left in between. The CDR3 runs 14 residues. CDR1 and CDR2 (germline): SGHAT, FQNNGV. The CDR3, as DNA: TGTGCCAGCAGCAAATTACAGATATCGAGCCAAGCTTTCTTT. Its protein product is CASSKLQISSQAFF.

The V gene is TRBV6-6, the J gene TRBJ2-7, with TRBD1 matching 7 bases. The V gene's germline CDR1 is MNHNY and CDR2 SVGAGI (reference sequence). J was trimmed by 5 bases and V by 6 bases; bases with no gene match: 7. This CDR3 contains 13 residues. The CDR3 bases are TGTGCCAGCAGGAGACAGGGCTGGGACGAGCAGTACTTC. Translated, it gives CASRRQGWDEQYF.

There are a few counts of this clonotype. The chain links TRBV7-2 to TRBJ2-7; D might be TRBD2 (6 bases). The ends were cut back, 6 bases at V and 3 bases at J, with 15 bases in the middle. From germline, CDR1 is SGHTA and CDR2 FQGNSA. CDR3 length equals 14 residues. For the CDR3, the DNA is TGTGCCAGCAGAACGGCGGGAAGGGACTACGAGCAGTACTTC. It is translated as CASRTAGRDYEQYF.

V is TRBV7-2 and J is TRBJ1-5; D remains unclear. The CDR3 contains 17 residues. Germline V gene sequence: CDR1 SGHTA, CDR2 FQGNSA. V was cut by 2 bases and J by 3 bases, with 17 bases left in between. CDR3 residues: CASSLFWGLGNNQPQHF. CDR3 sequence (DNA): TGTGCCAGCAGCTTATTTTGGGGATTGGGGAACAATCAGCCCCAGCATTTT.

This clonotype has only one observation. This chain connects TRBV19 to TRBJ2-1, with D uncertain. This CDR3 contains 15 residues. Germline-derived CDR1 and CDR2 are LNHDA and SQIVND (reference sequence). Trimming stripped 3 bases from V and 0 bases from J, with 9 bases between. CDR3 bases: TGTGCCAGTAGTATTGCCCTGAGCTCCTACAATGAGCAGTTCTTC. Its translation: CASSIALSSYNEQFF.

This clonotype has a handful of counts. This chain links TRBV11-2 with TRBJ2-5, with D unclear. CDR3 size: 13 residues. The germline CDR1 and CDR2 sequences are SGHAT and FQNNGV. Trimming took 0 bases from V and 0 from J, leaving 2 bases between them. CDR3 DNA: TGTGCCAGCAGCTTAGATCACCAAGAGACCCAGTACTTC. It encodes CASSLDHQETQYF. Complete variable domain (other parts from reference TRBV11-2 and TRBJ2-5): EAGVAQSPRYKIIEKRQSVAFWCNPISGHATLYWYQQILGQGPKLLIQFQNNGVVDDSQLPKDRFSAERLKGVDSTLKIQPAKLEDSAVYLCASSLDHQETQYFGPGTRLLVL.